This is a list of T cell receptor beta chains from one sample in a study of T cell responses to AZD1222 COVID-19 vaccine. Produced via immunoSEQ multiplex PCR; TCRdb's table is partial and in-frame only. Among 75,000 to 90,000 clones, approximately 91% were seen once, and the ten largest hold about 2.2%. Sequences were derived from peripheral blood, sampled on day 0 of AZD1222 vaccination. These receptors were taken from an adult in good health. Both conserved end residues are part of each CDR3. A D gene is named only where the DNA matches it firmly. Clone sizes are given selectively: once, few, many, or a class where the clone is expanded.

-	TRBD2	TRBJ2-1	TRBV7-9	TGTGCCAGCAGCCAGACCGGGGCGGGAGACTACAATGAGCAGTTCTTC	CASSQTGAGDYNEQFF
-	-	TRBJ2-7	TRBV6-5	TGTGCCAGCAGAAAACCCGGGACGGACTACGAGCAGTACTTC	CASRKPGTDYEQYF
-	-	TRBJ2-7	TRBV29-1	TGCAGCGTCTACAGGAGCTCCTACGAGCAGTACTTC	CSVYRSSYEQYF
-	-	TRBJ1-3	TRBV27	TGTGCCAGCCAGAGAGCGGGCCCTAACTCTGGAAACACCATATATTTT	CASQRAGPNSGNTIYF
-	-	TRBJ1-6	TRBV11-2	TGTGCCAGCAGCTTAGACCATAATTCACCCCTCCACTTT	CASSLDHNSPLHF
-	-	TRBJ1-2	TRBV12-3/TRBV12-4	TGTGCCAGCAGTCCCAGTACAGACTATGGCTACACCTTC	CASSPSTDYGYTF
-	TRBD2	TRBJ2-1	TRBV3-1/TRBV3-2	TGTGCCAGCAGCCAGGGACTAGCGGGAGGGGTAGCCCATGTGATAATTCGGGGCAATGAGCAGTTCTTC	CASSQGLAGGVAHVIIRGNEQFF
-	TRBD1	TRBJ1-2	TRBV2	TGTGCCAGCAGTGACGTTACAGGGGACTATGGCTACACCTTC	CASSDVTGDYGYTF
-	-	TRBJ1-2	TRBV5-8	TGTGCCAGCAGCTTGGTAGCTGACTATGGCTACACCTTC	CASSLVADYGYTF
few	TRBD2	TRBJ2-3	TRBV19	TGTGCCAGTAGTAGCGGGGGAGGCACAGATACGCAGTATTTT	CASSSGGGTDTQYF
-	TRBD2	TRBJ2-2	TRBV6-6	TGTGCCAGCAGGCAATCGGGACTAGGGGACACCGGGGAGCTGTTTTTT	CASRQSGLGDTGELFF
-	TRBD1	TRBJ1-2	TRBV10-1	TGCGCCAACCAGAAGACAGGGGCCAGCTATGGCTACACCTTC	CANQKTGASYGYTF
-	TRBD1	TRBJ1-6	TRBV6-5	TGTGCCAGCAATCCGGGACAGGGTACGCCACCCCTCCACTTT	CASNPGQGTPPLHF
-	TRBD1	TRBJ1-1	TRBV19	TGTGCCAGCAGACAGGGCTCGGGAAGGATCGCCACTGAAGCTTTCTTT	CASRQGSGRIATEAFF
-	-	TRBJ2-1	TRBV3-1/TRBV3-2	TGTGCCAGCAGCCAAGTTTTCGGATACAATGAGCAGTTCTTC	CASSQVFGYNEQFF
-	-	TRBJ1-4	TRBV2	TGTGCCAGCAGTGAAGTGGCCGCGAATGAAAAACTGTTTTTT	CASSEVAANEKLFF
-	-	TRBJ1-1	TRBV6-5	TGTGCCAGCAGTTACTCAATGAATCTGAACACTGAAGCTTTCTTT	CASSYSMNLNTEAFF
-	-	TRBJ1-2	TRBV12-3/TRBV12-4	TGTGCCAGCAGTTTAGAGGGGAGCTATGGCTACACCTTC	CASSLEGSYGYTF
-	-	TRBJ2-1	TRBV2	TGTGCCAGCAGCTGGATTGGCTACTTGAGGAACAATGAGCAGTTCTTC	CASSWIGYLRNNEQFF
-	-	TRBJ2-2	TRBV20-1	TGCAGTGCTAGTTTGGGAATCAACACCGGGGAGCTGTTTTTT	CSASLGINTGELFF
-	TRBD1	TRBJ1-5	TRBV29-1	TGCAGCGTTGTGTTCCCGGGACAGTCCAATCAGCCCCAGCATTTT	CSVVFPGQSNQPQHF
-	TRBD1	TRBJ1-2	TRBV10-1	TGCGCCAGCAGAATCCGGGACAGGGGGCGGTTGCATGGCTACACCTTC	CASRIRDRGRLHGYTF